This T cell receptor (beta chain) comes out of a study of Tregs in tolerant kidney transplant recipients. Note on this clone: Its antigen is unidentified.

Recipients received nonmyeloablative bone marrow transplants from related graft donors, with transient mixed chimerism. Profiling relied on immunoSEQ multiplex PCR, and the TCRdb table lists in-frame clones only, not all of them. The sample lists fewer than 55,000 clones, 89% occurring once. V was pared by 9 bases and J by 5 bases, with 10 bases of the junction left unmatched. Germline V CDR1 and CDR2: SGDLS, YYNGEE. CDR3 length: 14 residues. Findings and limits, study-wide: Some patients' samples used different primers over time, so nucleotide sequences weren't comparable.

This material consisted of CD8+ T cells from blood (PBMCs), taken 12 months after the transplant. This sequence joins TRBV9 and TRBJ2-1, with 8 bases that match TRBD2. The clonotype originates from a human patient who received a combined kidney and bone marrow transplant. Some T cells may originate from the graft donor. This CDR3 is CATSRLARNNEQFF. CDR3 nucleotides: TGTGCCACTTCAAGACTAGCGAGGAACAATGAGCAGTTCTTC. The entire variable domain, with the rest obtained from reference TRBV9 and TRBJ2-1, is as follows: DSGVTQTPKHLITATGQRVTLRCSPRSGDLSVYWYQQSLDQGLQFLIQYYNGEERAKGNILERFSAQQFPDLHSELNLSSLELGDSALYFCATSRLARNNEQFFGPGTRLTVL.